One sample yielded the 27 T cell receptor beta chains listed below, sequenced in a study of blood T cell repertoires in COVID-19. The method was immunoSEQ multiplex PCR; TCRdb's version includes in-frame clones alone and lacks a portion of them. The profile shows roughly 100,000 clones, less than 90% of them singletons. Sequencing input: peripheral blood. These receptors all stem from a man of 80 years or more with acute or convalescent COVID-19.

This clone showed up just once. The gene calls are TRBV2 and TRBJ2-5, with 15 positions matching TRBD2. The V gene's germline CDR1 is SNHLY and CDR2 FYNNEI. The CDR3 totals 19 residues. V gave up 2 bases and J gave up 0 bases; unmatched junction bases: 7. CDR3 DNA: TGTGCCAGCAGTGAACTCCGGACTAGCGGGAGGGCGTACCAAGAGACCCAGTACTTC. This translates into CASSELRTSGRAYQETQYF.

This rearrangement joins TRBV28 to TRBJ2-1, with a possible D match to TRBD2 (6 bases). Looked up from germline, CDR1 is MDHEN and CDR2 is SYDVKM. This CDR3 spans 14 amino acids. Trimming removed 7 bases from V and 4 bases from J, with 14 bases in between. The CDR3 DNA sequence: TGTGCCAGCAAGAGCGGGTCTCCATACAATGAGCAGTTCTTC. It translates to CASKSGSPYNEQFF.

The chain has TRBV7-2 and TRBJ2-6, with unresolved D. Trimming removed 6 bases at V and 0 bases at J, with 12 bases between. CDR1 is SGHTA and CDR2 is FQGNSA in the germline V gene. The length of the CDR3 is 16 residues. CDR3 bases: TGTGCCAGCAGTTACTCGTCCGGCTCTGGGGCCAACGTCCTGACTTTC. This codes for CASSYSSGSGANVLTF.

In this sample, this clone turned up a few times. V and J are TRBV19 and TRBJ2-7, with TRBD1 matching over 9 bases. Germline CDR1 reads LNHDA; CDR2 reads SQIVND (reference sequence). This CDR3 has 14 residues. V was clipped by 4 bases and J by 2 bases; unmatched bases: 3. The CDR3 bases are TGTGCCAGTAGTAGAGGGACAGGGACCTACGAGCAGTACTTC. Its translation is CASSRGTGTYEQYF.

This clone was seen a few times. The chain is built from TRBV9 and TRBJ2-3; maybe TRBD1 (5 bases). Trimming shortened V by 0 bases and J by 3 bases, and 8 bases separated the two germline ends. The CDR3 spans 14 residues. Germline lookup yields CDR1 SGDLS and CDR2 YYNGEE. The CDR3 DNA follows: TGTGCCAGCAGCGTAGAGGCAGGGACAGATACGCAGTATTTT. Its translation is CASSVEAGTDTQYF.

This sequence joins TRBV7-9 and TRBJ2-1; 10 bases map to TRBD2. Germline trimming cut 7 bases from V and 9 bases from J; bases unmatched to any gene: 9. Looked up from germline, CDR1 is SEHNR and CDR2 is FQNEAQ (reference sequence). This CDR3 region has 14 residues. The CDR3 protein is CASNGLAGAGEQFF. DNA for the CDR3: TGTGCCAGCAACGGTCTAGCGGGAGCGGGTGAGCAGTTCTTC.

The gene calls are TRBV25-1 and TRBJ1-6; 7 positions agree with TRBD1. The J segment lost 9 bases and the V segment lost 5 bases, leaving 7 bases of the junction unmatched. The CDR3 is 14 residues long. Germline V gene data show CDR1 as MGHDK and CDR2 as SYGVNS. This CDR3 reads CASSQTGRISPLHF. CDR3 DNA sequence: TGTGCCAGCAGTCAGACAGGGCGGATTTCACCCCTCCACTTT. The variable domain in full, with the rest retrieved from reference TRBV25-1 and TRBJ1-6, is EADIYQTPRYLVIGTGKKITLECSQTMGHDKMYWYQQDPGMELHLIHYSYGVNSTEKGDLSSESTVSRIRTEHFPLTLESARPSHTSQYLCASSQTGRISPLHFGNGTRLTVT.

The V and J genes are TRBV5-1 and TRBJ2-7, with 8 nucleotides matching TRBD1. V was clipped by 8 bases and J by 0 bases; unmatched bases: 10. The germline V gene has CDR1 SGHRS and CDR2 YFSETQ. The CDR3 covers 15 residues. The CDR3 protein is CASKLSGQASYEQYF. CDR3 sequence (DNA): TGCGCCAGTAAACTCTCGGGACAGGCCTCCTACGAGCAGTACTTC. Complete variable domain (other parts from reference TRBV5-1 and TRBJ2-7): KAGVTQTPRYLIKTRGQQVTLSCSPISGHRSVSWYQQTPGQGLQFLFEYFSETQRNKGNFPGRFSGRQFSNSRSEMNVSTLELGDSALYLCASKLSGQASYEQYFGPGTRLTVT.

The chain is built from TRBV3-1 (or the pseudogene TRBV3-2) and TRBJ2-3; 7 bases agree with TRBD1. The J segment lost 1 base and the V segment lost 7 bases, leaving 20 bases of the junction unmatched. The CDR3 runs 19 residues. Germline V gene sequence: CDR1 LGHDT, CDR2 YNNKEL (reference sequence). The DNA for the CDR3 is TGTGCCAGCAATCAGAGCAGGGGGTATACCTTAGTTTGCACAGATACGCAGTATTTT. It is translated as CASNQSRGYTLVCTDTQYF.

The chain carries TRBV19 and TRBJ1-1, with 8 bases lining up with TRBD1. Germline loops: CDR1 LNHDA, CDR2 SQIVND (reference sequence). The CDR3 totals 13 residues. The trim removed 7 bases at V and 1 base at J, leaving 2 bases unmatched. CDR3 nucleotides: TGTGCCAGTAAGACAGGGGCGAACACTGAAGCTTTCTTT. The encoded protein is CASKTGANTEAFF.

The rearrangement uses TRBV5-4 and TRBJ2-7; D not certain. V lost 0 bases and J lost 3, with 16 bases in between. The CDR3 is made up of 16 amino acids. Germline V gene sequence: CDR1 SGHNT, CDR2 YYREEE (reference sequence). The CDR3 region has the DNA TGTGCCAGCAGCTTGGGGGTCCCGGCCGAGGACTACGAGCAGTACTTC. Translating gives CASSLGVPAEDYEQYF.

The J gene is TRBJ2-1, the V gene TRBV29-1; TRBD1 matches 8 bases. V lost 8 bases and J lost 10; bases outside the gene matches: 7. The CDR3 is 11 residues long. CDR1 and CDR2 (germline): SQVTM, ANQGSEA. Here the CDR3 DNA reads TGCAGCTTAGGACAGGGACAGGAGCAGTTCTTC. Protein: CSLGQGQEQFF.

The CDR3 bases are TGTGCCTCCAGGGGTGGGCAGGGCAATTACGAGCAGTACTTC. Protein sequence: CASRGGQGNYEQYF. This chain links TRBV10-3 with TRBJ2-7; possible D gene TRBD1, 6 bases. V lost 11 bases to trimming and J lost 4 bases, with 21 bases between them. Germline V gene sequence: CDR1 ENHRY, CDR2 SYGVKD. This CDR3 spans 14 amino acids.

The genes are TRBV19 and TRBJ1-6, with 8 bases that match TRBD1. V lost 11 bases and J lost 7; bases outside the gene matches: 4. The CDR3 totals 12 residues. Germline V gene data show CDR1 as LNHDA and CDR2 as SQIVND (reference sequence). CDR3 bases: TGTGCCGCGGGACAGGCGAATTCACCCCTCCACTTT. It codes for CAAGQANSPLHF. Supplemented by reference TRBV19 and TRBJ1-6, the full variable domain reads DGGITQSPKYLFRKEGQNVTLSCEQNLNHDAMYWYRQDPGQGLRLIYYSQIVNDFQKGDIAEGYSVSREKKESFPLTVTSAQKNPTAFYLCAAGQANSPLHFGNGTRLTVT.

The rearrangement uses TRBV5-1 and TRBJ2-7; 7 nucleotides match TRBD1. V was pared by 3 bases and J by 3 bases, with 6 bases of the junction left unmatched. The CDR3 is 14 residues long. Germline V lookup: CDR1 SGHRS, CDR2 YFSETQ. CDR3 coding DNA: TGCGCCAGCAGCTCAACGGGACAGAGCTACGAGCAGTACTTC. Residues: CASSSTGQSYEQYF.

This clone has only one observation. The CDR3 region has the DNA TGTGCCAGCAGTTTCGGGACAGGCAATCAGCCCCAGCATTTT. Its protein product is CASSFGTGNQPQHF. This chain connects TRBV6-2 or TRBV6-3 to TRBJ1-5; 7 bases match TRBD1. The V segment lost 4 bases and the J segment 2 bases; nucleotides outside the gene matches: 2. Germline values: CDR1 MNHEY, CDR2 SVGEGT. The CDR3 is 14 amino acids.

This clone was found a few times. This chain joins TRBV28 and TRBJ2-1; 8 nucleotides line up with TRBD1. CDR1 is MDHEN and CDR2 is SYDVKM in the germline V gene. CDR3 length equals 16 residues. With 5 bases clipped from V and 6 bases from J, the junction kept 12 bases outside the gene matches. The CDR3 sequence is CASSLRQGRGGNEQFF. The CDR3, as DNA: TGTGCCAGCAGTCTCCGACAGGGGAGAGGGGGCAATGAGCAGTTCTTC.

The rearrangement joins TRBV5-1 to TRBJ2-7; 10 bases line up with TRBD2. The J segment lost 7 bases and the V segment lost 3 bases, leaving 10 bases of the junction unmatched. Germline CDR1 SGHRS, CDR2 YFSETQ. This CDR3 contains 15 residues. The CDR3, as DNA: TGCGCCAGCAGCTCGAACGGGCTAGCGGGAGCTGAGCAGTACTTC. The encoded protein is CASSSNGLAGAEQYF.

This clone was seen more than once but under ten times. The chain links TRBV6-6 to TRBJ1-2; possibly TRBD1 for D (5 bases). This CDR3 contains 14 residues. The V end was cut by 6 bases, the J end by 6 bases, with 17 bases between. Looked up from germline, CDR1 is MNHNY and CDR2 is SVGAGI (reference sequence). CDR3 in amino acids: CASSREGFSDGYTF. The CDR3 bases are TGTGCCAGCAGCCGGGAGGGGTTTTCTGATGGCTACACCTTC.

Only a few counts were recorded for this clone. V and J are TRBV11-2 and TRBJ2-7; D may be TRBD2 (5 bases). V lost 2 bases and J lost 9, with 14 bases in between. Germline V CDR1 and CDR2: SGHAT, FQNNGV. This CDR3 is built from 13 residues. The DNA for the CDR3 is TGTGCCAGCAGCTTACTAGACTATACGAGGCAGTACTTC. Encoded protein: CASSLLDYTRQYF. The full variable domain, rest sourced from reference TRBV11-2 and TRBJ2-7, is EAGVAQSPRYKIIEKRQSVAFWCNPISGHATLYWYQQILGQGPKLLIQFQNNGVVDDSQLPKDRFSAERLKGVDSTLKIQPAKLEDSAVYLCASSLLDYTRQYFGPGTRLTVT.

The rearrangement links TRBV19 to TRBJ2-3; TRBD2 is a possible D gene (6 bases). The CDR3 spans 16 residues. V lost 3 bases and J 2 bases, leaving 15 bases between the germline ends. The germline V gene encodes CDR1 LNHDA and CDR2 SQIVND (reference sequence). The CDR3 protein is CASSIGGTVDTDTQYF. The CDR3, as DNA: TGTGCCAGTAGTATCGGCGGGACGGTGGACACAGATACGCAGTATTTT.

This chain joins TRBV7-2 and TRBJ2-5, with a tentative D call TRBD1 (7 bases). The CDR3 consists of 15 residues. V shed 1 base and J shed 3 bases, with 12 bases lying between them. Germline V gene data show CDR1 as SGHTA and CDR2 as FQGNSA. The CDR3 nucleotides read TGTGCCAGCAGCTTAGAGGGCAGGGGGGAAGAGACCCAGTACTTC. Translating gives CASSLEGRGEETQYF.

J is TRBJ1-1 and V is TRBV2, with a possible D match to TRBD1 (5 bases). Germline V lookup: CDR1 SNHLY, CDR2 FYNNEI. V was trimmed by 2 bases and J by 6 bases, leaving 19 bases between them. The CDR3 runs to 16 residues. CDR3 region: CASSEWTSRLRPEAFF. The CDR3 coding sequence is TGTGCCAGCAGTGAATGGACAAGCCGTCTTAGGCCTGAAGCTTTCTTT. Complete variable domain (other parts from reference TRBV2 and TRBJ1-1): EPEVTQTPSHQVTQMGQEVILRCVPISNHLYFYWYRQILGQKVEFLVSFYNNEISEKSEIFDDQFSVERPDGSNFTLKIRSTKLEDSAMYFCASSEWTSRLRPEAFFGQGTRLTVV.

The genes are TRBV6-2 or TRBV6-3 and TRBJ2-2; D possibly corresponds to TRBD1 (5 bases). This CDR3 has 15 amino acids. V lost 4 bases, J lost 2 bases, and 11 bases lay in between. Germline V CDR1 and CDR2: MNHEY, SVGEGT. CDR3 protein: CASSWGSANTGELFF. CDR3 nucleotide sequence: TGTGCCAGCAGTTGGGGCAGTGCAAACACCGGGGAGCTGTTTTTT.

This chain joins TRBV11-2 and TRBJ1-3; D uncertain. Per germline, CDR1 SGHAT and CDR2 FQNNGV. The CDR3 is 14 residues long. Trimming shortened V by 3 bases and J by 0 bases, and 6 bases separated the two germline ends. The CDR3 sequence is CASSLGVSGNTIYF. The CDR3 DNA reads as TGTGCCAGCAGCTTGGGAGTCTCTGGAAACACCATATATTTT. Full variable domain (rest looked up from reference TRBV11-2 and TRBJ1-3): EAGVAQSPRYKIIEKRQSVAFWCNPISGHATLYWYQQILGQGPKLLIQFQNNGVVDDSQLPKDRFSAERLKGVDSTLKIQPAKLEDSAVYLCASSLGVSGNTIYFGEGSWLTVV.

This clone has just a few counts. The gene calls are TRBV9 and TRBJ2-5; 8 bases line up with TRBD2. The ends lost 1 base at V and 1 base at J; junction bases unmatched: 9. The CDR3 is 17 amino acids. Germline assignment: CDR1 SGDLS and CDR2 YYNGEE. CDR3 residues: CASSVNGLAGGQETQYF. In DNA form, the CDR3 reads TGTGCCAGCAGCGTAAACGGGCTAGCGGGCGGCCAAGAGACCCAGTACTTC.

V and J are TRBV19 and TRBJ2-5; no clear D gene. This CDR3 spans 13 amino acids. V lost 5 bases and J 2 bases, leaving 9 bases between the germline ends. Germline CDR1 reads LNHDA; CDR2 reads SQIVND (reference sequence). The CDR3: CASSVTVQETQYF. CDR3 in DNA: TGTGCCAGTAGTGTCACAGTACAAGAGACCCAGTACTTC.